This note documents a single TCR beta chain sequence. The clone's antigen remains unknown. It has no much larger one-base neighbor in the sample; base qualities were not kept. The record originates from a study of graft-versus-host responses after intestinal transplantation (dated by TCRdb to the early 2020s). Study-level background: The transplants that recipients received were multivisceral, liver-intestinal, or isolated intestinal. Every recipient was given anti-thymocyte globulin induction, followed by around three years of maintenance tacrolimus and steroids. After intestinal transplantation, graft-versus-host and host-versus-graft alloreactive T cell clones in the graft, circulation and bone marrow were tracked using bulk TCR-beta CDR3 sequencing. To identify alloreactive clones, pre-transplant mixed lymphocyte reaction products were sequenced and compared with unstimulated pre-transplant donor and recipient T cells. The cohort enrolled some 24 intestinal transplant recipients, one of whom was a retransplant, and 3 patients without pretransplant specimens were excluded. Donor T cell macrochimerism was defined as a peak of at least 4% donor T cells among recipient peripheral blood mononuclear cells. Samples from a few later patients were sequenced in-house on an Illumina MiSeq with MiXCR processing rather than by the commercial service.

From V the trimming removes 4 bases and from J it removes 6 bases, while the gene matches leave 3 bases of the junction unaccounted for. There are 13 amino acids in the CDR3, from cysteine to phenylalanine inclusive. Just CDR3 DNA is preserved here, 39 bases in frame from base 1. CDR1 and CDR2 are drawn from the germline V gene (reference sequence): SGHNT, YYREEE. What the work shows at the level of the full study, not this receptor alone: Early after transplant, peak levels of circulating GvH clones were associated with declines in HvG clones. High GvH to HvG T cell clonal ratios were observed in the allografts of patients with donor T cell macrochimerism. GvH clones turned up in recipient bone marrow, with some appearing earlier in ileal mucosa or blood, a pattern consistent with an intestinal mucosal origin. Conclusions were limited by the relatively low number and heterogeneity of intestinal transplant patients.

The meaning of the sample's time point label: cells obtained before transplantation from donor or recipient. CD3+CD4+ and CD3+CD8+ populations were FACS-sorted from unstimulated pre-transplant donor and recipient cells taken from spleen or lymph nodes. Library preparation employed the immunoSEQ multiplex PCR assay. For most patients, genomic DNA was isolated with the Qiagen DNeasy Blood and Tissue Kit and shipped frozen to Adaptive Biotechnologies for TCR sequencing. Adaptive Biotechnologies carried out high-throughput TCR-beta CDR3 sequencing of genomic DNA for most patients. Per the original workflow: TCR sequencing data were retrieved from Adaptive's ImmunoSEQ software for roughly 17 patients, whereas three other patients were processed with MiXCR and VDJtools. CD4 versus CD8 sorting errors were corrected by removing sequences found in both subsets at a frequency ratio below 5:1. CDR3 nucleotide sequences shared between donor and recipient were removed because their origin could not be assigned. At least 2-fold expansion over unstimulated cells and a minimum CFSE-low frequency of 0.002% (template counts) or 0.001% (read counts) were required for clones to be classified as alloreactive. Mappable clones were those detected in sequenced pre-transplant spleen, lymph node, or MLR CFSE-low populations of the donor or recipient. The cumulative frequency of alloreactive clones was calculated as a percentage of all sequences, weighted by copy number. The immuneACCESS repertoire file appears here via TCRdb, limited to in-frame rearrangements. These files lack a portion of the clones; in checked studies, under half of the deficit traces to unresolved V genes, and the cause of the others is not known. The V and J calls and clone size come from that table; D and trimming were worked out from the DNA. This sample comprises around 100,000 clones, 90% to 95% of them detected only once. The ten largest clonotypes hold roughly 0.23% of the sample.

This specimen consisted of unstimulated CD4+ T cells sorted from spleen or lymph node cells, obtained before transplant. This TCR derives from a human donor who was the organ donor for an intestinal transplant. The chain is assembled from TRBV5-4 and TRBJ2-2; the central 7 bases match TRBD2. CDR3 protein: CASSVAGAGELFF. The sequenced DNA is TGTGCCAGCAGCGTGGCGGGGGCCGGGGAGCTGTTTTTT.